The entry below describes one TCR beta chain. The antigen remains unidentified. This entry belongs to a study of radiotherapy plus CTLA-4 blockade in lung cancer. General observations from the study: Subsequent to radiotherapy plus ipilimumab, tumor-derived TCR clones underwent expansion in blood. Response was reportedly best predicted by early blood T cell clone dynamics, with interferon-beta.

Trimming took 2 bases from V and 1 from J, leaving 11 bases between them. The CDR3 totals 15 residues. CDR1 and CDR2 from the germline V gene are MNHNS and SASEGT. The study gave focal radiation plus ipilimumab CTLA-4 blockade to patients with chemo-refractory metastatic non-small-cell lung cancer. Assay used: immunoSEQ multiplex PCR; TCRdb lists only in-frame clones, some missing. The table has about 49,000 clones, 70% to 90% seen once; the top ten hold around a quarter. This chain joins TRBV6-1 and TRBJ1-1; TRBD1 is a possible D gene (5 bases). This material consisted of peripheral blood, taken from a patient treated with radiotherapy plus ipilimumab. The TCR sequence derives from a human donor with non-small cell lung cancer whose response to radiotherapy plus ipilimumab could not be evaluated. The CDR3 coding sequence is TGTGCCAGCAGTGAATTTACAGGAGCGAACACTGAAGCTTTCTTT. Its translation: CASSEFTGANTEAFF.